What follows describes a single TCR beta chain. These data belong to a study of blood T cell repertoires in COVID-19. Study information: COVID-19 samples collected from the United States, Italy and Spain covered acute and convalescent phases.

Measured with immunoSEQ multiplex PCR; TCRdb has only the in-frame clones, and not every one. The table lists 150,000 to 200,000 clones, around four fifths of them singletons. Germline CDR1 is PRHDT and CDR2 is FYEKMQ (reference sequence). V shed 5 bases, J shed 0 bases, and the junction held 3 bases outside the gene matches. The CDR3 has 14 residues. The source of this sequence is a woman older than 75 with active or convalescent COVID-19. Sequencing used peripheral blood. The chain employs TRBV13 and TRBJ1-1; 7 bases agree with TRBD1. The CDR3 here is CASSRQGLNTEAFF. CDR3 coding DNA: TGTGCCAGCAGCAGACAGGGTCTGAACACTGAAGCTTTCTTT.